This T cell receptor (beta chain) was observed in a study of blood T cell repertoires in COVID-19. At the level of the study: Samples representing acute and convalescent COVID-19 were sourced from the United States, Italy and Spain. The analysed material was cDNA or gDNA that came from T cells, B-cell-depleted T cells, or PBMCs.

In the authors' methods: Amplification of reference gene primers provided the estimated nucleated cell counts. Clones were sequenced by immunoSEQ multiplex PCR, and TCRdb holds only the in-frame ones, with some missing. V and J calls and clone size are as listed in that table; D and trimming were resolved from the DNA. The table shows approximately 90,000 clones, with roughly 87% occurring only once. The V end was cut by 1 base, the J end by 0 bases, with 16 bases between. CDR1 and CDR2 (germline): SGHAT, FQNNGV. The length of the CDR3 is 18 residues. Sequenced: peripheral blood. This rearrangement joins TRBV11-2 to TRBJ2-4; tentative D call: TRBD2 (6 bases). This TCR was recovered from a man over 45 with acute or convalescent COVID-19. The CDR3 reads CASSLVPGAELAKNIQYF. The CDR3 coding sequence is TGTGCCAGCAGCTTAGTTCCGGGAGCAGAGCTAGCCAAAAACATTCAGTACTTC.